A selection of T cell receptor beta chains follows, all from one sample in a study of Ad26.COV2.S vaccination and SARS-CoV-2 variants. TCRdb's table, derived via immunoSEQ multiplex PCR, lists solely in-frame clones and lacks some. The sample records about 410,000 clones, approximately 86% being singletons. Material: peripheral blood, obtained in a trial of Ad26.COV2.S vaccine versus placebo. The receptors shown here come from a person aged 18-60 years who received the Ad26.COV2.S COVID-19 vaccine or a placebo. Each CDR3 is given with its conserved first and last residue. Fields, in order: V gene, J gene, clone size, CDR3 protein. Part of the rows lack a size; the others show once, few, many or a class for expanded clones.

v_call: TRBV5-1; j_call: TRBJ2-7; clone_size: few; cdr3_aa: CASSLGRGQVYEQYF
v_call: TRBV10-2; j_call: TRBJ2-5; clone_size: -; cdr3_aa: CASSELPGVETQYF
v_call: TRBV4-2; j_call: TRBJ2-5; clone_size: -; cdr3_aa: CASSQRPVPEETQYF
v_call: TRBV5-4; j_call: TRBJ2-3; clone_size: -; cdr3_aa: CASSLLWGAQYF
v_call: TRBV5-6; j_call: TRBJ1-2; clone_size: -; cdr3_aa: CASSLTAGYGYTF
v_call: TRBV7-2; j_call: TRBJ2-5; clone_size: -; cdr3_aa: CASSLGYLERKETQYF
v_call: TRBV6-2/TRBV6-3; j_call: TRBJ2-3; clone_size: once; cdr3_aa: CASSRPATTDTQYF
v_call: TRBV19; j_call: TRBJ2-5; clone_size: -; cdr3_aa: CASRGLAGEETQYF
v_call: TRBV3-1/TRBV3-2; j_call: TRBJ2-1; clone_size: -; cdr3_aa: CASSQSRTGYYYNEQFF
v_call: TRBV18; j_call: TRBJ2-5; clone_size: once; cdr3_aa: CASSRDRSGYQETQYF
v_call: TRBV5-1; j_call: TRBJ2-1; clone_size: -; cdr3_aa: CASSLSGDEQFF
v_call: TRBV7-9; j_call: TRBJ2-5; clone_size: -; cdr3_aa: CASSLSPSGGVETQYF
v_call: TRBV19; j_call: TRBJ1-2; clone_size: -; cdr3_aa: CASRLVGSNYGYTF
v_call: TRBV11-2; j_call: TRBJ1-3; clone_size: -; cdr3_aa: CASSLGDRKGNTIYF
v_call: TRBV6-5; j_call: TRBJ2-5; clone_size: -; cdr3_aa: CASSYSPGAETQYF
v_call: TRBV5-1; j_call: TRBJ1-1; clone_size: -; cdr3_aa: CASSPLRGGTTEAFF
v_call: TRBV7-2; j_call: TRBJ2-3; clone_size: -; cdr3_aa: CASSSGGHSTDTQYF
v_call: TRBV4-1; j_call: TRBJ1-5; clone_size: -; cdr3_aa: CASSQERGLVDQPQHF
v_call: TRBV6-6; j_call: TRBJ2-1; clone_size: once; cdr3_aa: CASGSGGAVSNEQFF
v_call: TRBV19; j_call: TRBJ2-7; clone_size: -; cdr3_aa: CASSETGEGEQYF
v_call: TRBV11-2; j_call: TRBJ2-7; clone_size: -; cdr3_aa: CASSLSGNYEQYF
v_call: TRBV28; j_call: TRBJ1-5; clone_size: -; cdr3_aa: CASSLFLRGNQPQHF
v_call: TRBV29-1; j_call: TRBJ1-1; clone_size: few; cdr3_aa: CSVGDRGKAFF
v_call: TRBV5-8; j_call: TRBJ2-5; clone_size: many; cdr3_aa: CASSLADRETETQYF
v_call: TRBV4-1; j_call: TRBJ1-5; clone_size: -; cdr3_aa: CASSPAAGGNQPQHF
v_call: TRBV5-8; j_call: TRBJ1-2; clone_size: -; cdr3_aa: CASSLGLYGYTF
v_call: TRBV19; j_call: TRBJ1-3; clone_size: -; cdr3_aa: CASSRTGFSGNTIYF
v_call: TRBV3-1/TRBV3-2; j_call: TRBJ1-2; clone_size: -; cdr3_aa: CASSQYSGNYGYTF
v_call: TRBV6-1; j_call: TRBJ2-3; clone_size: -; cdr3_aa: CASSEGITDTQYF
v_call: TRBV3-1/TRBV3-2; j_call: TRBJ1-2; clone_size: -; cdr3_aa: CASSQDVSSNYGYTF
v_call: TRBV14; j_call: TRBJ2-7; clone_size: -; cdr3_aa: CASSPPGTGSYEQYF
v_call: TRBV12-3/TRBV12-4; j_call: TRBJ1-1; clone_size: once; cdr3_aa: CATGGRVEAFF
v_call: TRBV19; j_call: TRBJ1-5; clone_size: -; cdr3_aa: CASSLDRGDYSNQPQHF
v_call: TRBV24-1; j_call: TRBJ2-3; clone_size: -; cdr3_aa: CATSDTYKSTDTQYF
v_call: TRBV18; j_call: TRBJ2-3; clone_size: -; cdr3_aa: CASSPRGSPRHTQYF
v_call: TRBV19; j_call: TRBJ1-4; clone_size: few; cdr3_aa: CASSRDRGAEKLFF
v_call: TRBV6-1; j_call: TRBJ2-7; clone_size: -; cdr3_aa: CASSDRVAYEQYF
v_call: TRBV20-1; j_call: TRBJ2-4; clone_size: -; cdr3_aa: CSAYTGSIQYF
v_call: TRBV7-9; j_call: TRBJ1-1; clone_size: -; cdr3_aa: CASSLSQGDYTEAFF
v_call: TRBV30; j_call: TRBJ1-2; clone_size: few; cdr3_aa: CAWIRALGYTF
v_call: TRBV4-1; j_call: TRBJ1-1; clone_size: -; cdr3_aa: CASSQEGTLLFVEAFF
v_call: TRBV18; j_call: TRBJ2-7; clone_size: -; cdr3_aa: CASSPPVVQSALKEQYF
v_call: TRBV7-8; j_call: TRBJ2-7; clone_size: -; cdr3_aa: CASSSSGAEQYF
v_call: TRBV12-3/TRBV12-4; j_call: TRBJ1-2; clone_size: -; cdr3_aa: CASSFGVSYGYTF
v_call: TRBV18; j_call: TRBJ2-7; clone_size: -; cdr3_aa: CASSPSRGTGAYEQYF